This T cell receptor (beta chain) was identified in a study of CD8+ T cells in alopecia areata. Across the study: Dosing spanned 6 to 18 months on tofacitinib, then 6 months off drug. Study conclusions and caveats: In scalp samples, resident alphabeta T cells of normal skin are also sequenced.

cDNA prepared by RNA extraction and subsequent reverse transcription served as the template for sequencing. Profiled with immunoSEQ multiplex PCR; TCRdb holds only in-frame clones, not every one. The sample has 150,000 to 200,000 clones; roughly 60% are singletons. Trimming took off 1 base at V and 11 bases at J, with 17 bases between the two ends. Germline lookup yields CDR1 GTSNPN and CDR2 SVGIG (reference sequence). This CDR3 has 13 amino acids. Note on this clone: Its antigen is not known.

The receptor was isolated from a human donor with alopecia areata. Sequencing was performed on CD4+ T cells sorted from blood, taken at week 0. This chain joins TRBV30 and TRBJ1-1; D possibly corresponds to TRBD1 (6 bases). CDR3 amino acids: CAWSDREGKSAFF. CDR3 DNA sequence: TGTGCCTGGAGTGACAGGGAAGGGAAGTCGGCTTTCTTT.